This T cell receptor beta chain was sequenced for a study of Graves' ophthalmopathy and Graves' hyperthyroidism. General study findings and limits: Blood samples also showed most expanded thyroid clonotypes exceeding 0.001 frequency. Both a roughly 70% sensitivity and a roughly 75% specificity characterized the model's predictions of ophthalmopathy progression.

The CDR3 contains 16 residues. In germline, CDR1 is LNHDA, CDR2 SQIVND (reference sequence). The V and J ends lost 2 bases and 5 bases respectively, with 15 bases between them. Scientists amplified the TCR beta CDR3 regions from RNA transcripts. The first-round RT-PCR employed HTBI primers together with the Qiagen OneStep RT-PCR kit. A multiplex PCR was then performed as the second round. A single record per CDR3 protein comes from TCRdb applying MiXCR to the multiplex PCR reads. This table holds roughly 600,000 distinct CDR3 sequences, less than 40% found once. Lactation, pregnancy, uncontrolled infections and other autoimmune diseases were all grounds for excluding patients. Orbital computed tomography and thyroid ultrasound, along with TRAb, serum thyroxine and clinical symptoms, underpinned diagnosis. Remarks on this clonotype: Its antigen remains unknown.

The sequence was obtained from an adult man with Graves' hyperthyroidism. The chain links TRBV19 to TRBJ1-4; weak D call: TRBD1 (5 bases). The sample comprised peripheral blood or thyroid tissue (not recorded which). The CDR3 DNA follows: TGTGCCAGTAGTATATTTGGGGCGAGCCCCAATGAAAAACTGTTTTTT. It is translated as CASSIFGASPNEKLFF.